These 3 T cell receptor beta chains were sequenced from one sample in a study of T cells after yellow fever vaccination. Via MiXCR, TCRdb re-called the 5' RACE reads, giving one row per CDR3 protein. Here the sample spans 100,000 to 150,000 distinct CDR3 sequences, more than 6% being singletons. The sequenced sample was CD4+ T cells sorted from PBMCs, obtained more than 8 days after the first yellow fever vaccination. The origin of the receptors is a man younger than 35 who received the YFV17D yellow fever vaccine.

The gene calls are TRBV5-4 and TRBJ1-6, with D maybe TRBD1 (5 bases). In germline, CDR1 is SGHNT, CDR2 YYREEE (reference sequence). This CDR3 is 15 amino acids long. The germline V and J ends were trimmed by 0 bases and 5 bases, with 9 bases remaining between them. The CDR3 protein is CASSLGTGHNSPLHF. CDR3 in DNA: TGTGCCAGCAGCTTGGGAACAGGTCATAATTCACCCCTCCACTTT. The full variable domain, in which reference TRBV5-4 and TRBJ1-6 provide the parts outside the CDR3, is ETGVTQSPTHLIKTRGQQVTLRCSSQSGHNTVSWYQQALGQGPQFIFQYYREEENGRGNFPPRFSGLQFPNYSSELNVNALELDDSALYLCASSLGTGHNSPLHFGNGTRLTVT.

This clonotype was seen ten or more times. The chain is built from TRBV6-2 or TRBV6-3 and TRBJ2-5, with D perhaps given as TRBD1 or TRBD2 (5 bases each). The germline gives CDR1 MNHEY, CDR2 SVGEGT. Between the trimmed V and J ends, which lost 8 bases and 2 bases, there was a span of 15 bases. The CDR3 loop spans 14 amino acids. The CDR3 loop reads CASVTGGGQETQYF. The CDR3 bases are TGTGCCAGCGTCACCGGTGGGGGTCAAGAGACCCAGTACTTC.

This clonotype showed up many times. CDR3 in amino acids: CSAPGGLGYNSPLHF. The CDR3 region has the DNA TGCAGTGCTCCCGGGGGATTAGGGTATAATTCACCCCTCCACTTT. The V call is TRBV20-1, the J call TRBJ1-6, with D tentatively TRBD1 (5 bases). The germline V and J ends were trimmed by 5 bases and 4 bases, with 15 bases remaining between them. The CDR3 extends over 15 amino acids. In germline, CDR1 is DFQATT, CDR2 SNEGSKA (reference sequence).